What follows is one TCR beta chain and its context. Its antigen is unidentified. The sample is drawn from a study of CD8+CD57+ T cells in acquired aplastic anemia. Study at large: Mean yield of DNA from sorted CD4+ and CD8+ cells was about 3.2 ug.

Trimming cost V 0 bases and J 1 base, with 16 bases left between them. This CDR3 has 18 amino acids. CDR1 is SGDLS and CDR2 is YYNGEE in the germline V gene. Genomic DNA, serving as template, underwent TCR beta VDJ and CDR3 profiling. Via MiXCR, TCRdb re-called the reads, giving one row per CDR3 protein. In the table there are about 180,000 distinct CDR3 sequences, 48% of which are singletons. Sequencing involved patients with CD8+CD57+ cell expansion previously shown by flow cytometry. Findings and caveats of the study: Simpson's diversity of CD8+ cells was not significantly different in patients compared with controls. The number of CD8+ CDR3 sequences shared by patients and controls was twenty-nine.

The chain couples TRBV9 to TRBJ2-2; the D gene could be TRBD1 or TRBD2 (5 bases each). The receptor's source is a human donor with aplastic anemia. Material: sorted CD4+, CD8+, or CD8+CD57+ T cells (not recorded which) from PBMCs. CDR3 loop: CASSVAMRGRGNTGELFF. The CDR3 DNA reads TGTGCCAGCAGCGTAGCGATGAGGGGTCGCGGGAACACCGGGGAGCTGTTTTTT.